The rows below give T cell receptor beta chains drawn from one sample of a study of shared clonotypes between healthy human individuals. Generated by immunoSEQ multiplex PCR, the TCRdb table keeps only in-frame clones and is missing some. The data hold fewer than 1.6 million clones, with 98% to 99% observed a single time. The sequenced sample was naive CD4+ T cells sorted from blood. All receptors derive from a man aged 30-40 years in good health. Both conserved end residues are part of each CDR3. The D gene is left open where the match is weak. Clone size appears in some rows only: once, few, many, or a class for an expanded clone.

cdr3_aa | cdr3_nt | clone_size | cdr3_length | j_call | d_call | v_call
CASSFVNRGGETQYF | TGTGCCAGCAGCTTTGTTAACAGGGGCGGGGAGACCCAGTACTTC | . | 15 | TRBJ2-5 | TRBD1 | TRBV11-2
CASSALSVTGSPYEQYF | TGTGCCAGCAGCGCCCTCTCTGTAACGGGCAGCCCCTACGAGCAGTACTTC | . | 17 | TRBJ2-7 | . | TRBV9
CASSVTGVNTDTQYF | TGCGCCAGCAGCGTGACAGGGGTGAACACAGATACGCAGTATTTT | . | 15 | TRBJ2-3 | TRBD1 | TRBV5-1
CATSRGGGAYGYTF | TGTGCCACCAGTCGGGGAGGGGGCGCCTATGGCTACACCTTC | . | 14 | TRBJ1-2 | TRBD1 | TRBV15
CASSFQDSAILGKLFF | TGTGCCAGCAGTTTTCAGGACAGCGCCATTCTTGGAAAACTGTTTTTT | . | 16 | TRBJ1-4 | . | TRBV28
CASSLLLADNEQFF | TGCGCCAGCAGCTTGCTACTAGCTGACAATGAGCAGTTCTTC | . | 14 | TRBJ2-1 | . | TRBV5-1
CASSVSSGQGRGLKGTGELFF | TGTGCCAGCAGCGTTAGCTCAGGACAGGGGAGGGGTCTCAAGGGCACCGGGGAGCTGTTTTTT | once | 21 | TRBJ2-2 | TRBD1 | TRBV9
CASSIQVFSTDTQYF | TGCGCCAGCAGCATCCAGGTATTTAGCACAGATACGCAGTATTTT | . | 15 | TRBJ2-3 | . | TRBV5-1
CASSSGTGDSYEQYF | TGTGCCAGCAGTTCCGGGACAGGGGACTCCTACGAGCAGTACTTC | . | 15 | TRBJ2-7 | TRBD1 | TRBV7-3
CASSLVGTDTQYF | TGTGCCAGCAGCTTAGTTGGCACAGATACGCAGTATTTT | . | 13 | TRBJ2-3 | . | TRBV7-2
CASSQDISYREADQPQHF | TGTGCCAGCAGCCAAGATATCTCTTACAGGGAGGCTGATCAGCCCCAGCATTTT | . | 18 | TRBJ1-5 | . | TRBV4-2
CSTLWAGGDEQYF | TGCAGCACCCTATGGGCGGGAGGTGACGAGCAGTACTTC | . | 13 | TRBJ2-7 | TRBD2 | TRBV29-1
CASSVALGWEQYF | TGTGCCAGCAGCGTAGCTCTAGGTTGGGAGCAGTACTTC | . | 13 | TRBJ2-7 | . | TRBV9
CASSSYYEQYF | TGTGCCAGCAGCTCTTACTACGAGCAGTACTTC | few | 11 | TRBJ2-7 | . | TRBV7-2
CASSFRTGLDTQYF | TGTGCCAGCAGCTTCCGAACAGGGTTAGATACGCAGTATTTT | . | 14 | TRBJ2-3 | . | TRBV9
CASSQDSDSANTGELFF | TGCGCCAGCAGCCAAGATTCAGACAGCGCGAACACCGGGGAGCTGTTTTTT | . | 17 | TRBJ2-2 | . | TRBV4-1
CASSRGLNEKLFF | TGTGCCAGCAGTCGGGGCCTTAATGAAAAACTGTTTTTT | . | 13 | TRBJ1-4 | . | TRBV6-1
CAITTTGANYGYTF | TGTGCCATCACTACGACAGGGGCAAACTATGGCTACACCTTC | . | 14 | TRBJ1-2 | TRBD1 | TRBV10-3
CAISEFGKETQYF | TGTGCCATCAGTGAGTTCGGTAAAGAGACCCAGTACTTC | . | 13 | TRBJ2-5 | . | TRBV10-3
CASSTQLGTSGRTEQYF | TGTGCCAGTAGTACCCAGTTAGGGACTAGCGGGAGGACAGAGCAGTACTTC | . | 17 | TRBJ2-7 | TRBD2 | TRBV19
CASSSSRVEQYF | TGTGCCAGCAGTTCTTCTAGAGTCGAGCAGTACTTC | . | 12 | TRBJ2-7 | . | TRBV28
CASSSAETQYF | TGTGCCAGCAGCTCAGCAGAGACCCAGTACTTC | . | 11 | TRBJ2-5 | . | TRBV5-6
CASSLYAAGSEAFF | TGTGCCAGCAGTTTATATGCAGCGGGGTCTGAAGCTTTCTTT | . | 14 | TRBJ1-1 | . | TRBV28
CASSGSGAPMEQFF | TGTGCCAGCAGCGGGTCAGGAGCGCCCATGGAGCAGTTCTTC | . | 14 | TRBJ2-1 | . | TRBV7-3
CASSPIGLSSSYEQYF | TGTGCCAGCTCCCCAATTGGGCTCTCGAGCTCCTACGAGCAGTACTTC | . | 16 | TRBJ2-7 | . | TRBV18
CASRLLAGGSYEQYF | TGTGCCAGCAGGCTACTAGCGGGGGGATCCTACGAGCAGTACTTC | . | 15 | TRBJ2-7 | TRBD2 | TRBV2
CASSTNPGQGALEQFF | TGTGCCAGCAGCACAAACCCTGGACAGGGAGCCCTTGAGCAGTTCTTC | . | 16 | TRBJ2-1 | TRBD1 | TRBV9
CASSVVGRDDEQYF | TGTGCCAGCAGCGTAGTAGGACGGGATGACGAGCAGTACTTC | . | 14 | TRBJ2-7 | . | TRBV9
CASSRTDRINQPQHF | TGTGCCAGTAGTAGGACGGACAGAATCAATCAGCCCCAGCATTTT | . | 15 | TRBJ1-5 | . | TRBV19
CATSREGLMNIQYF | TGTGCCACCAGCAGAGAGGGACTAATGAACATTCAGTACTTC | . | 14 | TRBJ2-4 | TRBD2 | TRBV15
CASRNKEAHRGGELFF | TGTGCCAGCCGCAATAAAGAGGCCCACCGGGGCGGGGAGCTGTTTTTT | . | 16 | TRBJ2-2 | . | TRBV28
CASSTSVTYSYEQYF | TGTGCCAGCAGCACTAGCGTAACTTACTCCTACGAGCAGTACTTC | . | 15 | TRBJ2-7 | TRBD2 | TRBV28
CASRSPTEYNEQFF | TGTGCCAGCAGGTCCCCAACAGAATACAATGAGCAGTTCTTC | . | 14 | TRBJ2-1 | . | TRBV11-1
CASSGETVGLGVRGYEQYF | TGCGCCAGCAGTGGAGAGACTGTTGGATTGGGCGTCCGGGGCTACGAGCAGTACTTC | . | 19 | TRBJ2-7 | . | TRBV10-1
CASSYLDRDIWTEAFF | TGTGCCAGCAGTTACCTGGACAGGGACATTTGGACTGAAGCTTTCTTT | once | 16 | TRBJ1-1 | TRBD1 | TRBV6-6
CASSLAWTSGREFNEQFF | TGTGCCAGCAGCTTAGCGTGGACTAGCGGGAGGGAATTTAATGAGCAGTTCTTC | . | 18 | TRBJ2-1 | TRBD2 | TRBV7-8
CASTQGVQYF | TGTGCCAGCACCCAGGGAGTGCAGTACTTC | once | 10 | TRBJ2-7 | . | TRBV2
CASSRWELSTDTQYF | TGTGCCAGCAGTAGGTGGGAGCTAAGCACAGATACGCAGTATTTT | . | 15 | TRBJ2-3 | . | TRBV27
CASSGRDQLFEQYF | TGTGCCAGCAGCGGCCGGGACCAGCTGTTCGAGCAGTACTTC | . | 14 | TRBJ2-7 | . | TRBV7-2
CASSHLDAYNEQFF | TGTGCCAGCAGCCACCTGGATGCCTACAATGAGCAGTTCTTC | . | 14 | TRBJ2-1 | . | TRBV7-8